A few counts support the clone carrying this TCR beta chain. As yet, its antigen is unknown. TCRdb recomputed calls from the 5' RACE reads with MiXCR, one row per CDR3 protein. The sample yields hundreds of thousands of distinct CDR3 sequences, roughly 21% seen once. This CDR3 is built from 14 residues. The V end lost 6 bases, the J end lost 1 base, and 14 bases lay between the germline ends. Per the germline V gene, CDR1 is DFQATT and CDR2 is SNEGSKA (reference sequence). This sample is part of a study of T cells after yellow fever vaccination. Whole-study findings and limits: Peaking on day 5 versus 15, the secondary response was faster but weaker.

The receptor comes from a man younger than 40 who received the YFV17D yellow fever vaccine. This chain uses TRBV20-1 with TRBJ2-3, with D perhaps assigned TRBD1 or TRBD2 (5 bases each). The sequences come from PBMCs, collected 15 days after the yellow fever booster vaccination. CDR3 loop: CSALGTDRTDTQYF. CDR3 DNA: TGCAGTGCCTTGGGGACGGACCGCACAGATACGCAGTATTTT.